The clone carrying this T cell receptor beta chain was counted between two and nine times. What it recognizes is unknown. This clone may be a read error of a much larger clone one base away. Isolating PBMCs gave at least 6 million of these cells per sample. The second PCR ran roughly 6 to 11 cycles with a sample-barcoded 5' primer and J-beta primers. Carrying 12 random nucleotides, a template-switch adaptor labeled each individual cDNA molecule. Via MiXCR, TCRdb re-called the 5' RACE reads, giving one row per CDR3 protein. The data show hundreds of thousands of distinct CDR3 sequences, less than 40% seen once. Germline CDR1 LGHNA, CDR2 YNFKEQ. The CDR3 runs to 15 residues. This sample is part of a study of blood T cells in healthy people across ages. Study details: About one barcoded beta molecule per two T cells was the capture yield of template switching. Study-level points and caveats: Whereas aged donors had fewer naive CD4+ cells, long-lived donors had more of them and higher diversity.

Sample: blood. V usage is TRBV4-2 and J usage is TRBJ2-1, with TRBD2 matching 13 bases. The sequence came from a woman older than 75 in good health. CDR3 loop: CTSSPRTSGGNEQFF. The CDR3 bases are TGTACCAGCAGCCCACGGACTAGCGGGGGTAATGAGCAGTTCTTC.